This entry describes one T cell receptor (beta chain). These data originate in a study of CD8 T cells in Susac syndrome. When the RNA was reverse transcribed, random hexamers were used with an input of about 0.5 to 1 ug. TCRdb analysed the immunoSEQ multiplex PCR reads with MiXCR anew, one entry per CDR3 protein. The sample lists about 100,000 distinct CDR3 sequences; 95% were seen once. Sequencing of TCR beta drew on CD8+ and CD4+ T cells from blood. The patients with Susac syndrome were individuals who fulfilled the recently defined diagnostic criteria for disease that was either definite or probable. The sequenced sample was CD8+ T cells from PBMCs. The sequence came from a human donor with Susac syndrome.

CDR3 in DNA: TGTGCCAGCAGTCCCCGGGGTAGCGGGGGACACAATGAGCAGTTCTTC. Its translation: CASSPRGSGGHNEQFF. V gene TRBV28 combines with J gene TRBJ2-1; TRBD2 aligns across 9 bases. The junction had 10 bases not matched to a gene; V was cut back by 5 bases and J by 5 bases. Germline CDR1 MDHEN, CDR2 SYDVKM. This CDR3 region has 16 residues. Variable domain in full (rest from reference TRBV28 and TRBJ2-1): DVKVTQSSRYLVKRTGEKVFLECVQDMDHENMFWYRQDPGLGLRLIYFSYDVKMKEKGDIPEGYSVSREKKERFSLILESASTNQTSMYLCASSPRGSGGHNEQFFGPGTRLTVL.